One sample yielded the 18 T cell receptor beta chains listed below, sequenced in a study of CD8 T cells in Susac syndrome (dated by TCRdb to 2018 to 2020). Preparation of the library involved the immunoSEQ multiplex PCR assay. RNA was extracted using the RNeasy kit, and about 0.5 to 1 ug of the RNA was reverse transcribed with random hexamers. Using fastp at Q25 and MiXCR, TCRdb reprocessed the public reads and kept productive beta chains. Merged by CDR3 protein, the rows form single entries marked with the most common genes and DNA. The sample includes fewer than 250,000 distinct CDR3 sequences, with around 93% observed a single time. Around 0.1% of the sample comes from the top ten. Sequencing used CD4+ T cells from PBMCs. These receptors came from a human donor in good health.

The J gene is TRBJ1-6, the V gene TRBV3-1; tentatively, D is TRBD1 (5 bases). The CDR3 length is 14 residues. V was clipped by 1 base and J by 10 bases, with 11 bases between them. CDR1 LGHDT and CDR2 YNNKEL come from the germline V gene (reference sequence). Written as DNA, the CDR3 is TGTGCCAGCAGCCAAGTAGCCAGGGAATCACCCCTCCACTTT. Protein product: CASSQVARESPLHF. The variable domain in full, with the rest retrieved from reference TRBV3-1 and TRBJ1-6, is DTAVSQTPKYLVTQMGNDKSIKCEQNLGHDTMYWYKQDSKKFLKIMFSYNNKELIINETVPNRFSPKSPDKAHLNLHINSLELGDSAVYFCASSQVARESPLHFGNGTRLTVT.

This chain connects TRBV18 to TRBJ1-1; D is undetermined. V was trimmed by 4 bases and J by 6 bases, leaving 9 bases between them. The CDR3 has 12 amino acids. The germline V gene encodes CDR1 KGHSH and CDR2 LQKENI. CDR3 sequence: CASSLGAAEAFF. In DNA form, the CDR3 reads TGTGCCAGCTCACTCGGAGCCGCTGAAGCTTTCTTT.

This chain uses TRBV7-2 with TRBJ2-5, with TRBD1 identical over 8 bases. After removal of 5 bases from V and 5 bases from J, the junction contained 7 bases not matched to a gene. The germline CDR1 and CDR2 sequences are SGHTA and FQGNSA. The CDR3 runs to 14 residues. This chain's CDR3 is CASSGTDRVETQYF. CDR3 DNA: TGTGCCAGCAGCGGGACGGACAGGGTGGAGACCCAGTACTTC.

The chain couples TRBV4-3 to TRBJ1-2, with D perhaps TRBD1 (5 bases). Germline V CDR1 and CDR2: LGHNA, YSLEER. V lost 4 bases, J lost 4 bases, and 10 bases lay in between. The CDR3 covers 13 residues. The CDR3 loop is CASSRTRGYGYTF. Here the CDR3 DNA reads TGCGCCAGCAGCCGTACAAGGGGCTATGGCTACACCTTC.

The rearrangement links TRBV5-4 to TRBJ1-2, with a tentative D call TRBD1 (5 bases). The germline V gene has CDR1 SGHNT and CDR2 YYREEE (reference sequence). This CDR3 contains 13 residues. The germline V and J ends were trimmed by 4 bases and 9 bases, with 16 bases remaining between them. The CDR3, as DNA: TGTGCCAGCAGCCCTAGCACTCGGACAAGCTACACCTTC. It translates to CASSPSTRTSYTF.

This rearrangement joins TRBV19 to TRBJ2-1; D is unresolved. The CDR3 is 12 residues long. From germline, CDR1 is LNHDA and CDR2 SQIVND (reference sequence). V was cut by 3 bases and J by 12 bases, with 12 bases left in between. The CDR3 here is CASSIGRMVQFF. Written as DNA, the CDR3 is TGTGCCAGTAGTATTGGCCGAATGGTGCAGTTCTTC.

V gene TRBV7-9 combines with J gene TRBJ2-3; perhaps D is TRBD1 or TRBD2 (5 bases each). Deletions cut 5 bases from V and 4 bases from J, with 19 bases between. The CDR3 has 16 amino acids. From germline, CDR1 is SEHNR and CDR2 FQNEAQ (reference sequence). In DNA, the CDR3 is TGTGCCAGCAGCCCCGTCCTATCGGGGCGCGCAGATACGCAGTATTTT. As protein: CASSPVLSGRADTQYF.

The V and J genes are TRBV9 and TRBJ1-1; D uncertain. The germline V gene has CDR1 SGDLS and CDR2 YYNGEE. CDR3 length: 15 residues. V was pared by 0 bases and J by 5 bases, with 14 bases between. CDR3 amino acids: CASSVASLAGTEAFF. The CDR3 DNA sequence: TGTGCCAGCAGCGTAGCGTCCCTCGCGGGAACTGAAGCTTTCTTT.

The chain uses TRBV24-1 and TRBJ1-2, with a tentative D call TRBD1 (5 bases). Germline CDR1 is KGHDR and CDR2 is SFDVKD. V was pared by 4 bases and J by 6 bases, with 11 bases between. The CDR3 consists of 13 residues. The CDR3 DNA reads as TGTGCCACCAGTGAGCCCTGGGACGATGGCTACACCTTC. As protein: CATSEPWDDGYTF.

The V and J genes are TRBV5-4 and TRBJ2-3, with D unclear. Germline V gene sequence: CDR1 SGHNT, CDR2 YYREEE (reference sequence). The V gene lost 2 bases and the J gene lost 2 bases, with 9 bases spanning the gap. This CDR3 is built from 14 residues. DNA for the CDR3: TGTGCCAGCAGCTTCCAGGCCCCCACAGATACGCAGTATTTT. This translates into CASSFQAPTDTQYF.

The chain recombines TRBV5-6 with TRBJ2-1; D gene unclear. In germline, CDR1 is SGHDT, CDR2 YYEEEE. V lost 2 bases, J lost 4 bases, and 10 bases lay in between. This CDR3 contains 14 residues. As DNA, the CDR3 is TGTGCCAGCAGCTTTATGAGCAGTTACAATGAGCAGTTCTTC. This translates into CASSFMSSYNEQFF.

V and J are TRBV6-2 or TRBV6-3 and TRBJ1-1; possible D gene TRBD1, 6 bases. Germline assignment: CDR1 MNHEY and CDR2 SVGEGT. The V end was cut by 7 bases, the J end by 7 bases, with 19 bases between. The CDR3 is 14 residues long. DNA of the CDR3: TGTGCCAGCATACCCCTGAGGGGGGCGGATGAAGCTTTCTTT. Its translation is CASIPLRGADEAFF.

This sequence joins TRBV5-4 and TRBJ1-2, with D unclear. With 0 bases removed from V and 7 bases from J, the gap between germline ends came to 10 bases. There are 13 residues in the CDR3. The germline gives CDR1 SGHNT, CDR2 YYREEE (reference sequence). This CDR3 reads CASSLEPRGGYTF. The CDR3 DNA sequence: TGTGCCAGCAGCTTGGAACCCCGGGGTGGCTACACCTTC.

This clonotype was picked up one time. The chain carries TRBV12-3 or TRBV12-4 and TRBJ2-7; 10 nucleotides line up with TRBD1. This CDR3 has 15 amino acids. Trimming at V came to 2 bases and at J to 5 bases, leaving 6 bases not matched to a gene. The CDR3 nucleotides read TGTGCCAGCAGTTTAAAGGGACAGGGGATCCACGAGCAGTACGTC. It codes for CASSLKGQGIHEQYV.

The chain is built from TRBV11-2 and TRBJ2-7; 9 bases fit TRBD1. Trimming cost V 6 bases and J 1 base; bases outside gene matches: 4. The CDR3 has 14 residues. CDR1 is SGHAT, CDR2 FQNNGV, per germline. DNA for the CDR3: TGTGCCAGCAGTTGGACAGGGGAATCCTACGAGCAGTACTTC. It yields the protein CASSWTGESYEQYF.

This clonotype turned up a few times. This sequence joins TRBV7-3 and TRBJ1-2; 7 bases fit TRBD1. The germline V gene encodes CDR1 SGHTA and CDR2 FQGTGA. V trimming: 5 bases; J trimming: 4 bases; junction bases outside the gene matches: 7. This CDR3 has 14 amino acids. The CDR3 protein is CASSPNRGFYGYTF. The CDR3 DNA reads as TGTGCCAGCAGCCCCAACAGGGGCTTCTATGGCTACACCTTC.

The V gene is TRBV28, the J gene TRBJ2-7; D tentatively fits TRBD1 or TRBD2 (6 bases each). In germline, CDR1 is MDHEN, CDR2 SYDVKM. This CDR3 spans 15 amino acids. Trimming pared 5 bases from V and 2 bases from J, leaving 16 bases between. The CDR3 DNA is TGTGCCAGCAGTGACCGGGGTAGGGGGGCCTACGAGCAGTACTTC. Protein: CASSDRGRGAYEQYF. The variable domain in full, with the rest retrieved from reference TRBV28 and TRBJ2-7, is DVKVTQSSRYLVKRTGEKVFLECVQDMDHENMFWYRQDPGLGLRLIYFSYDVKMKEKGDIPEGYSVSREKKERFSLILESASTNQTSMYLCASSDRGRGAYEQYFGPGTRLTVT.

The V call is TRBV3-1, the J call TRBJ1-1, with D possibly matching TRBD1 (5 bases). V was cut by 4 bases and J by 5 bases, with 17 bases left in between. This CDR3 region has 15 residues. The germline V gene has CDR1 LGHDT and CDR2 YNNKEL (reference sequence). The CDR3 DNA follows: TGTGCCAGCAGCCGAGCCCGTCAGGGTGGGACTGAAGCTTTCTTT. Translating it yields CASSRARQGGTEAFF.